The 24 T cell receptor beta chains given below trace back to one sample, sequenced in a study of shared clonotypes between healthy human individuals. CD8 cells regarded as naive lacked CD45RO, were positively chosen for CCR7, and omitted terminally differentiated effector memory CD45RA+ cells. Sequencing used immunoSEQ multiplex PCR; TCRdb keeps in-frame clones, though not all of them. The sample records about 2,100,000 clones, roughly 91% being singletons. The sample was naive CD8+ T cells from PBMCs. The receptors were sampled from a man aged 18 to 29 in good health. Some clones in this sample may be carry-over from other donors' samples.

V gene TRBV19 combines with J gene TRBJ1-1, with TRBD1 identical over 8 bases. Trimming removed 5 bases from V and 4 bases from J; junction bases left unmatched: 3. The CDR3 sequence is 13 residues long. Germline CDR1 and CDR2: LNHDA and SQIVND (reference sequence). CDR3 loop: CASSWTGPTEAFF. DNA of the CDR3: TGTGCCAGTAGTTGGACAGGGCCCACTGAAGCTTTCTTT.

The V gene is TRBV4-1, the J gene TRBJ1-2; D is possibly TRBD1 (6 bases). V lost 4 bases to trimming and J lost 4 bases, with 13 bases between them. The CDR3 length is 14 residues. Per germline, CDR1 MGHRA and CDR2 YSYEKL. CDR3 bases: TGCGCCAGCAGCCCCCCGGACAGTTTCTATGGCTACACCTTC. It translates to CASSPPDSFYGYTF.

This clone was recorded once. The chain uses TRBV21-1 and TRBJ2-7; the table names TRBD2, a call not compared with the DNA. TRBV21-1 is flagged as a pseudogene. The CDR3 has 15 residues. The CDR3 DNA is TGTGCCAGCAGCAAAGGTCTCCGGAGTAGCGACGAGCAGTACTTC. It encodes CASSKGLRSSDEQYF.

The chain links TRBV7-2 to TRBJ2-5, with 15 positions matching TRBD2. This CDR3 is built from 15 residues. Looked up from germline, CDR1 is SGHTA and CDR2 is FQGNSA. Trimming removed 4 bases from V and 5 bases from J; junction bases left unmatched: 2. CDR3 in amino acids: CASSYGLAGGETQYF. CDR3 DNA sequence: TGTGCCAGCAGCTATGGACTAGCGGGGGGGGAGACCCAGTACTTC.

This sequence joins TRBV7-8 and TRBJ1-4; 9 bases fit TRBD1. With 5 bases clipped from V and 8 bases from J, the junction kept 3 bases outside the gene matches. Per the germline V gene, CDR1 is SGHVS and CDR2 is FQNEAQ. The CDR3 runs 13 residues. Here the CDR3 reads CASSETGGEKLFF. The CDR3 DNA reads TGTGCCAGCAGCGAGACAGGGGGAGAAAAACTGTTTTTT. Full variable domain (outside the CDR3, taken from reference TRBV7-8 and TRBJ1-4): GAGVSQSPRYKVAKRGQDVALRCDPISGHVSLFWYQQALGQGPEFLTYFQNEAQLDKSGLPSDRFFAERPEGSVSTLKIQRTQQEDSAVYLCASSETGGEKLFFGSGTQLSVL.

The chain is built from TRBV7-9 and TRBJ2-1; a possible D gene is TRBD2 (5 bases). Germline values: CDR1 SEHNR, CDR2 FQNEAQ (reference sequence). The CDR3 extends over 15 amino acids. The V end lost 1 base, the J end lost 2 bases, and 9 bases lay between the germline ends. CDR3 sequence reads: CASSLGRLTYNEQFF. CDR3 DNA: TGTGCCAGCAGCTTAGGGAGGTTGACCTACAATGAGCAGTTCTTC. Supplemented by reference TRBV7-9 and TRBJ2-1, the full variable domain reads DTGVSQNPRHKITKRGQNVTFRCDPISEHNRLYWYRQTLGQGPEFLTYFQNEAQLEKSRLLSDRFSAERPKGSFSTLEIQRTEQGDSAMYLCASSLGRLTYNEQFFGPGTRLTVL.

The chain couples TRBV13 to TRBJ2-4; 10 bases fit TRBD1. The CDR3 runs 14 residues. Trimming removed 5 bases from V and 6 bases from J; junction bases left unmatched: 4. CDR1 PRHDT and CDR2 FYEKMQ come from the germline V gene (reference sequence). The CDR3 sequence is CASSGRDRGNIQYF. CDR3 nucleotides: TGTGCCAGCAGCGGCCGGGACAGGGGAAACATTCAGTACTTC.

The rearrangement uses TRBV7-9 and TRBJ2-1, with TRBD2 identical over 8 bases. CDR3 length: 15 residues. J gave up 9 bases and V 2 bases, and 9 bases lay outside the gene matches. The germline V gene encodes CDR1 SEHNR and CDR2 FQNEAQ (reference sequence). As DNA, the CDR3 is TGTGCCAGCAGCTTAACTTATTCGGGAGGGCCTGAGCAGTTCTTC. Protein product: CASSLTYSGGPEQFF. Combining the CDR3 with reference TRBV7-9 and TRBJ2-1 gives the whole variable domain DTGVSQNPRHKITKRGQNVTFRCDPISEHNRLYWYRQTLGQGPEFLTYFQNEAQLEKSRLLSDRFSAERPKGSFSTLEIQRTEQGDSAMYLCASSLTYSGGPEQFFGPGTRLTVL.

As DNA, the CDR3 is TGTGCCAGTAGTATTTCGTTTGGCAGGGACATATACGAGCAGTACTTC. The encoded protein is CASSISFGRDIYEQYF. V gene TRBV19 combines with J gene TRBJ2-7, with a possible D match to TRBD1 (6 bases). This CDR3 has 16 amino acids. Germline V gives CDR1 LNHDA, CDR2 SQIVND (reference sequence). Trimming removed 3 bases from V and 4 bases from J, with 19 bases in between.

The chain recombines TRBV9 with TRBJ2-7; TRBD2 aligns across 14 bases. V shed 3 bases, J shed 0 bases, and the junction held 2 bases outside the gene matches. Germline CDR1 and CDR2: SGDLS and YYNGEE. The CDR3 covers 16 residues. The CDR3 spells CASSETSGRGSYEQYF. The CDR3 DNA reads TGTGCCAGCAGCGAGACTAGCGGGAGGGGCTCCTACGAGCAGTACTTC.

The chain joins TRBV4-3 to TRBJ2-5; 9 bases line up with TRBD1. Germline CDR1 reads LGHNA; CDR2 reads YSLEER. CDR3 length: 15 residues. V lost 2 bases, J lost 5 bases, and 6 bases stayed unmatched. The CDR3 nucleotides are TGCGCCAGCAGCCAAACGAGCGACAGGGGGGAGACCCAGTACTTC. This encodes CASSQTSDRGETQYF.

The V and J genes are TRBV6-6 and TRBJ2-7; D remains unclear. Germline CDR1 reads MNHNY; CDR2 reads SVGAGI (reference sequence). V lost 0 bases to trimming and J lost 5 bases, with 8 bases between them. CDR3 length: 13 amino acids. The CDR3 loop is CASSYSVGDEQYF. The CDR3 DNA reads TGTGCCAGCAGTTACTCGGTGGGCGACGAGCAGTACTTC.

This sequence joins TRBV5-1 and TRBJ1-1, with D possibly matching TRBD1 (6 bases). V lost 0 bases, J lost 1 base, and 10 bases lay in between. The CDR3 loop spans 15 amino acids. The germline V gene encodes CDR1 SGHRS and CDR2 YFSETQ. The CDR3 region is CASSLVGGANTEAFF. DNA for the CDR3: TGCGCCAGCAGCTTGGTAGGGGGGGCGAACACTGAAGCTTTCTTT. The full variable domain, rest sourced from reference TRBV5-1 and TRBJ1-1, is KAGVTQTPRYLIKTRGQQVTLSCSPISGHRSVSWYQQTPGQGLQFLFEYFSETQRNKGNFPGRFSGRQFSNSRSEMNVSTLELGDSALYLCASSLVGGANTEAFFGQGTRLTVV.

V and J are TRBV4-1 and TRBJ1-1; TRBD1 might be the D (5 bases). Per the germline V gene, CDR1 is MGHRA and CDR2 is YSYEKL. The germline V and J ends were trimmed by 8 bases and 2 bases, with 27 bases remaining between them. This CDR3 contains 18 residues. CDR3 in DNA: TGCGCCAGCGCCCTCTCGGGGGGGTGGGTGCAGGCTAACACTGAAGCTTTCTTT. Residues: CASALSGGWVQANTEAFF.

The chain joins TRBV5-6 to TRBJ2-2; perhaps D is TRBD1 or TRBD2 (5 bases each). Trimming shortened V by 4 bases and J by 0 bases, and 13 bases separated the two germline ends. The germline gives CDR1 SGHDT, CDR2 YYEEEE. CDR3 length equals 16 residues. This CDR3 is CASSTFRGANTGELFF. The DNA for the CDR3 is TGTGCCAGCAGCACCTTCCGAGGGGCGAACACCGGGGAGCTGTTTTTT.

The V and J genes are TRBV28 and TRBJ1-4, with no clear D. Trimming pared 7 bases from V and 7 bases from J, leaving 13 bases between. Germline V gene data show CDR1 as MDHEN and CDR2 as SYDVKM. The CDR3 length is 13 residues. DNA of the CDR3: TGTGCCAGCAAGGGCCGGGGTGCTGAAAAACTGTTTTTT. Its protein is CASKGRGAEKLFF.

Points on this clone: At the DNA level, this CDR3 is encoded by other sequences in the same sample as well. J is TRBJ2-7 and V is TRBV7-9; no firm D call. Germline lookup yields CDR1 SEHNR and CDR2 FQNEAQ (reference sequence). The CDR3 is 12 residues long. The V end lost 5 bases, the J end lost 2 bases, and 7 bases lay between the germline ends. For the CDR3, the DNA is TGTGCCAGCAGCCCCGTCGCCTACGAGCAGTACTTC. Translation gives CASSPVAYEQYF.

J is TRBJ1-1 and V is TRBV19; the D is unclear. The CDR3 runs 15 residues. Germline V gives CDR1 LNHDA, CDR2 SQIVND (reference sequence). Trimming took off 2 bases at V and 0 bases at J, with 10 bases between the two ends. The CDR3 DNA follows: TGTGCCAGTAGTATACGAAGAGAACTGAACACTGAAGCTTTCTTT. Encoded protein: CASSIRRELNTEAFF.

The rearrangement joins TRBV28 to TRBJ2-1, with 10 nucleotides matching TRBD2. Germline values: CDR1 MDHEN, CDR2 SYDVKM. Unmatched junction bases numbered 2, after V lost 2 bases and J lost 4 bases. This CDR3 has 15 amino acids. In DNA form, the CDR3 reads TGTGCCAGCAGTTTAAGTAGCGGGGGGTACAATGAGCAGTTCTTC. Encoded protein: CASSLSSGGYNEQFF.

This chain links TRBV10-3 with TRBJ1-1; D perhaps matches TRBD1 (5 bases). The CDR3 runs 16 residues. V lost 7 bases, J lost 1 base, and 19 bases lay in between. CDR1 ENHRY and CDR2 SYGVKD come from the germline V gene. CDR3 residues: CAITQSLGVENTEAFF. CDR3 DNA: TGTGCCATCACACAGAGCTTGGGGGTGGAGAACACTGAAGCTTTCTTT.

V gene TRBV28 combines with J gene TRBJ1-2; 8 bases are shared with TRBD1. The ends lost 4 bases at V and 3 bases at J; junction bases unmatched: 10. CDR1 is MDHEN, CDR2 SYDVKM, per germline. This CDR3 is built from 16 residues. CDR3 protein: CASSYPLQGADYGYTF. Written as DNA, the CDR3 is TGTGCCAGCAGTTACCCTCTCCAGGGGGCGGACTATGGCTACACCTTC.

This clone has just a few counts. The CDR3 protein is CASSLSTVNTEAFF. The CDR3 DNA reads as TGTGCCAGCAGCCTCTCGACAGTGAACACTGAAGCTTTCTTT. The chain is built from TRBV16 and TRBJ1-1; D might be TRBD1 (5 bases). The CDR3 is 14 residues long. Per germline, CDR1 KGHSY and CDR2 FQNENV. V shed 4 bases and J shed 0 bases, with 9 bases lying between them.

The rearrangement links TRBV28 to TRBJ1-2; 11 bases align to TRBD1. The CDR3 length is 14 residues. Per germline, CDR1 MDHEN and CDR2 SYDVKM. Trimming took 3 bases from V and 4 from J; bases not matched to a gene: 1. The CDR3 DNA is TGTGCCAGCAGTTTTGGGACAGGGGGCTATGGCTACACCTTC. It encodes CASSFGTGGYGYTF.

This clone has more than one count but fewer than ten. The V call is TRBV7-9, the J call TRBJ1-1; D not certain. This CDR3 contains 14 residues. Germline values: CDR1 SEHNR, CDR2 FQNEAQ (reference sequence). V lost 7 bases and J 0 bases, leaving 12 bases between the germline ends. The CDR3 nucleotides read TGTGCCAGCATCCCGATGGAAATGAACACTGAAGCTTTCTTT. This encodes CASIPMEMNTEAFF.